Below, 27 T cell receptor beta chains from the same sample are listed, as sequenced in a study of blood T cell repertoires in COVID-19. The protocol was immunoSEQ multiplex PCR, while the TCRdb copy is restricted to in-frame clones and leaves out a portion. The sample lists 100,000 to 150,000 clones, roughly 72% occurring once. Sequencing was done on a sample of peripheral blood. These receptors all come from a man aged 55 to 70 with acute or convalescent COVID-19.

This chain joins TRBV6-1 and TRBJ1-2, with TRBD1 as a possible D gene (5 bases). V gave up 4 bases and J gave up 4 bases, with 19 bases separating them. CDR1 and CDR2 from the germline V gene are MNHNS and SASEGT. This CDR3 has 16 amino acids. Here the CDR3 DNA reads TGTGCCAGCAGTGTAGCTTCGTCAGGGTTTCGCTATGGCTACACCTTC. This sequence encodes CASSVASSGFRYGYTF.

DNA for the CDR3: TGTGCCAGCGACCTAGCGGACACCGGGGAGCTGTTTTTT. This codes for CASDLADTGELFF. This chain joins TRBV7-9 and TRBJ2-2, with TRBD2 identical over 7 bases. With V trimmed by 8 bases and J by 3 bases, 3 bases remained unmatched. CDR1 and CDR2 from the germline V gene are SEHNR and FQNEAQ (reference sequence). The CDR3 is 13 amino acids.

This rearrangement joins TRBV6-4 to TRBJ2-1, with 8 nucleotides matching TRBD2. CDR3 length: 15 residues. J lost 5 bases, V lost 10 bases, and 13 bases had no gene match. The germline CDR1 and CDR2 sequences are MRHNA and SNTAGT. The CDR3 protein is CANLDRSGSNNEQFF. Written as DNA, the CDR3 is TGTGCCAACCTAGACAGAAGCGGGAGCAACAATGAGCAGTTCTTC.

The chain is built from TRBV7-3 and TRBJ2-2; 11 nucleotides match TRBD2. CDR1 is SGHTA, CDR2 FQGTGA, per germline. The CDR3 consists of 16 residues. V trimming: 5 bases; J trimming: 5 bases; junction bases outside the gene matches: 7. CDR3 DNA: TGTGCCAGCAGCAATGGGGGACTAGCGGCTACCGGGGAGCTGTTTTTT. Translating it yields CASSNGGLAATGELFF.

The CDR3 nucleotides read TGCAGTGCTAGTAGCGGGTCTAACACAGATACGCAGTATTTT. Translated, it gives CSASSGSNTDTQYF. The V call is TRBV20-1, the J call TRBJ2-3, with 7 bases aligning to TRBD2. The V and J ends lost 3 bases and 2 bases, in that order; junction bases with no gene match: 5. This CDR3 region has 14 residues. Germline CDR1 is DFQATT and CDR2 is SNEGSKA (reference sequence).

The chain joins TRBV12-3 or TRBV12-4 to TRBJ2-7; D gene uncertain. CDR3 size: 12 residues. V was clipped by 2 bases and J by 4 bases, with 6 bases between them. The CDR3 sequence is CASSLTGYEQYF. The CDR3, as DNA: TGTGCCAGCAGTTTAACGGGTTACGAGCAGTACTTC.

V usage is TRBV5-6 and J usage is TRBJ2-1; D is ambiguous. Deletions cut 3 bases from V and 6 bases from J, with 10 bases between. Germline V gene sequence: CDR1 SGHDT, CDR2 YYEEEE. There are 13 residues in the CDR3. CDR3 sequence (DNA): TGTGCCAGCAGCTCCCGGGTTCCCAATGAGCAGTTCTTC. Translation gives CASSSRVPNEQFF.

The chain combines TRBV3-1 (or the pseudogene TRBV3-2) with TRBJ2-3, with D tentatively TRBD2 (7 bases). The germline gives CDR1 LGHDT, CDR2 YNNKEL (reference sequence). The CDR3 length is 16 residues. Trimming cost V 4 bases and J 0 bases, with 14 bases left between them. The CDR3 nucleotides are TGTGCCAGCAGCCGGGGGGGGCCAAAGAGCACAGATACGCAGTATTTT. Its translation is CASSRGGPKSTDTQYF.

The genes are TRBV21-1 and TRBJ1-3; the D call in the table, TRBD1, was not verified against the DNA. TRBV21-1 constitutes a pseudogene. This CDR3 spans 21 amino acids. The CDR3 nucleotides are TGTGCCAGCAGGAACCCTAGAGGGGGACAGCGTCCTACTAACTCTGGAAACACCATATATTTT. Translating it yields CASRNPRGGQRPTNSGNTIYF.

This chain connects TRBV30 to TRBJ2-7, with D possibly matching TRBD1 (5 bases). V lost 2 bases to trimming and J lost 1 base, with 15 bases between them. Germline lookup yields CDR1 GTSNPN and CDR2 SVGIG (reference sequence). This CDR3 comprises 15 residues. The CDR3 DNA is TGTGCCTGGAGTATGGGGCTACCCGGGTCCTACGAGCAGTACTTC. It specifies CAWSMGLPGSYEQYF. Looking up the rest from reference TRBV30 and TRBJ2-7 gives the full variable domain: SQTIHQWPATLVQPVGSPLSLECTVEGTSNPNLYWYRQAAGRGLQLLFYSVGIGQISSEVPQNLSASRPQDRQFILSSKKLLLSDSGFYLCAWSMGLPGSYEQYFGPGTRLTVT.

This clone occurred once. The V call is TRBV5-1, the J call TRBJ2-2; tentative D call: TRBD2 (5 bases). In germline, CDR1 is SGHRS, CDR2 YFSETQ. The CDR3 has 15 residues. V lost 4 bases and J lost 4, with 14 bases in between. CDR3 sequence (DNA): TGCGCCAGCAGCGTTCGGGAATTAGGCACCGGGGAGCTGTTTTTT. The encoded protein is CASSVRELGTGELFF.

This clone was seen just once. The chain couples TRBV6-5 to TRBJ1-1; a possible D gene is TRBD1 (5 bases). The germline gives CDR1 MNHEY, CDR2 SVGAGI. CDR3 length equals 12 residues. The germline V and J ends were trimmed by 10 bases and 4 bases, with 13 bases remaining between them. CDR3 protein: CAIGGEFTEAFF. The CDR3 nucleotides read TGTGCCATCGGGGGGGAGTTCACTGAAGCTTTCTTT.

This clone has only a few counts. This chain's CDR3 is CASSSGTSGNPYEQYF. CDR3 coding DNA: TGTGCCAGCAGCTCAGGGACTAGCGGAAATCCCTACGAGCAGTACTTC. The chain has TRBV7-9 and TRBJ2-7; the match to TRBD2 covers 11 bases. Germline-derived CDR1 and CDR2 are SEHNR and FQNEAQ (reference sequence). Germline trimming cut 4 bases from V and 2 bases from J; bases unmatched to any gene: 7. The CDR3 is made up of 16 amino acids.

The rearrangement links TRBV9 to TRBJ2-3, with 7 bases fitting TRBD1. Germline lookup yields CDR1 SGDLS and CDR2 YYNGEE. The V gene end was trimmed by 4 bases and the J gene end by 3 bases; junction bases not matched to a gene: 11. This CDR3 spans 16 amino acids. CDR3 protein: CASSPTDRERTDTQYF. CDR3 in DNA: TGTGCCAGCAGCCCTACTGACAGGGAGAGGACAGATACGCAGTATTTT.

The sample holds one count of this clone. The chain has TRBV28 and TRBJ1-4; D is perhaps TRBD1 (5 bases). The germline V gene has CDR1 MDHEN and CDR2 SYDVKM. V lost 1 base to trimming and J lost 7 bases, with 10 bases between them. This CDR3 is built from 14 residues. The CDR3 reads CASSLLQGSEKLFF. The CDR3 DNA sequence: TGTGCCAGCAGTTTATTGCAGGGAAGTGAAAAACTGTTTTTT. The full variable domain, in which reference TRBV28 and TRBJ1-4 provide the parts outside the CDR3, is DVKVTQSSRYLVKRTGEKVFLECVQDMDHENMFWYRQDPGLGLRLIYFSYDVKMKEKGDIPEGYSVSREKKERFSLILESASTNQTSMYLCASSLLQGSEKLFFGSGTQLSVL.

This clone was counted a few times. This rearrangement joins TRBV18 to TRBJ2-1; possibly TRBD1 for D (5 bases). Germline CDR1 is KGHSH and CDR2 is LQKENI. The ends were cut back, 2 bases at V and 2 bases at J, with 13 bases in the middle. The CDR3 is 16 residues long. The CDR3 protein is CASSPEGDRAYNEQFF. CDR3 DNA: TGTGCCAGCTCACCAGAAGGGGATAGGGCCTACAATGAGCAGTTCTTC.

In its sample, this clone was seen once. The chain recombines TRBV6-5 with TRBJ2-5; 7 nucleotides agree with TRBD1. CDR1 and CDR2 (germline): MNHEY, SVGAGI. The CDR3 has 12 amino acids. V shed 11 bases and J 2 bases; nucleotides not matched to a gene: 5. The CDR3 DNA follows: TGTGCCTACGGGACAGCACAAGAGACCCAGTACTTC. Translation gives CAYGTAQETQYF.

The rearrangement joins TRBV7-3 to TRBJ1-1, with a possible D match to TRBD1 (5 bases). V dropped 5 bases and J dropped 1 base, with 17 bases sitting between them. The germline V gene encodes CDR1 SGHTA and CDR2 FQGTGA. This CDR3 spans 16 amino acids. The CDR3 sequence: CASSPIFQGANTEAFF. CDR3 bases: TGTGCCAGCAGCCCCATCTTTCAGGGCGCGAACACTGAAGCTTTCTTT.

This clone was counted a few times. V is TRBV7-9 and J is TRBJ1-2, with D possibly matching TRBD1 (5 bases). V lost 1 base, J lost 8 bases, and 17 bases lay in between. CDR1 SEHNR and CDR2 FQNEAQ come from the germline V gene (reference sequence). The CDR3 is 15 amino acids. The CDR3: CASSLVGTGDWGYTF. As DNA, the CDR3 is TGTGCCAGCAGCTTAGTTGGTACGGGGGATTGGGGCTACACCTTC.

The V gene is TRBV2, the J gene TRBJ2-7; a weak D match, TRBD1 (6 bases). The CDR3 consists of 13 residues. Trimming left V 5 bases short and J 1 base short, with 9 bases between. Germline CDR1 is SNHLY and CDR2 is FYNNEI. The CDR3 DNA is TGTGCCAGCAGTAAAGGACAGTCCTACGAGCAGTACTTC. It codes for CASSKGQSYEQYF.

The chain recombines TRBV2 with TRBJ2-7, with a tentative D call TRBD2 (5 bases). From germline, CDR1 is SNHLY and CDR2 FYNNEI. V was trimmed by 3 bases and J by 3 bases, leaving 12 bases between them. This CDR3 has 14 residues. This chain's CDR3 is CASSESSRSYEQYF. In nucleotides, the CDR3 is TGTGCCAGCAGTGAGTCTAGCAGAAGCTACGAGCAGTACTTC.

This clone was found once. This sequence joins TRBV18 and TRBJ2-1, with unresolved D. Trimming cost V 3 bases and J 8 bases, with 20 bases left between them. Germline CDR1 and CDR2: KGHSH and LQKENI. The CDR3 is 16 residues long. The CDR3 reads CASSPPKRSSLYEQFF. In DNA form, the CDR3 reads TGTGCCAGCTCACCCCCCAAAAGGAGCTCCCTATATGAGCAGTTCTTC.

The CDR3 loop reads CASSAGQTAFF. DNA for the CDR3: TGTGCCAGCAGTGCCGGACAGACAGCTTTCTTT. The gene calls are TRBV25-1 and TRBJ1-1; maybe TRBD1 (6 bases). This CDR3 is 11 amino acids long. In germline, CDR1 is MGHDK, CDR2 SYGVNS. V was trimmed by 4 bases and J by 10 bases, leaving 10 bases between them.

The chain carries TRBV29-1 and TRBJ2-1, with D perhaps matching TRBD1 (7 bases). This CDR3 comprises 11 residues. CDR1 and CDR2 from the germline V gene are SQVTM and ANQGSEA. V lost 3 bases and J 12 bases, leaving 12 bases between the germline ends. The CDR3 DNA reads TGCAGCGTTGAGGAGGGGGCCGGGCAGTTCTTC. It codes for CSVEEGAGQFF.

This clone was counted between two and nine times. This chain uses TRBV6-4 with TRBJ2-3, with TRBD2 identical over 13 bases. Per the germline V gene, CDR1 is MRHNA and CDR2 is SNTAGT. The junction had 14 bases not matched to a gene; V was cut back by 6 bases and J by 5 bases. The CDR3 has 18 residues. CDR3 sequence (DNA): TGTGCCAGCAGCAGGGGACTAGCGGGGACCGGGCATGGAGATACGCAGTATTTT. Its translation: CASSRGLAGTGHGDTQYF.

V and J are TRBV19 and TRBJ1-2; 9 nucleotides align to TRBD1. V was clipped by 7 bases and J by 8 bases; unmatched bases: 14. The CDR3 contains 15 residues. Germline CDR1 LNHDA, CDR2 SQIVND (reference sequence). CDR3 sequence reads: CASTLNRGLRGGYTF. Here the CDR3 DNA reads TGTGCCAGTACTTTAAACAGGGGGCTTCGGGGAGGCTACACCTTC.

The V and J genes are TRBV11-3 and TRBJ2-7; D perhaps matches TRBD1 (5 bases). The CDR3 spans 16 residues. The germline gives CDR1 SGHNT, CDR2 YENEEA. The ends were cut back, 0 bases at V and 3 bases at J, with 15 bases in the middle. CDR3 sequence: CASSLEKKRQNYEQYF. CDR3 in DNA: TGTGCCAGCAGCTTAGAAAAAAAAAGACAGAACTACGAGCAGTACTTC.